This T cell receptor beta chain was identified in a study of T-cell memory formation after mild COVID-19. Study conclusions and caveats: CM and EM subsets held most contracting CD4+ clones; EMRA held CD8+ ones.

J was trimmed by 2 bases and V by 6 bases; bases with no gene match: 2. Germline-derived CDR1 and CDR2 are MNHEY and SMNVEV (reference sequence). The CDR3 length is 14 residues. 5'RACE primed from the constant segment yielded TCR alpha and TCR beta cDNA libraries bearing sample barcodes and UMIs. TCRdb re-derived calls from the 5' RACE reads in MiXCR, one entry per CDR3 protein. The sample gives 70,000 to 95,000 distinct CDR3 sequences, roughly 12% of which show up once; 41% is in the top ten. This clonotype showed up just a few times. What it recognizes is unknown. The chain couples TRBV27 to TRBJ1-1, with TRBD1 identical over 11 bases. The TCR originated in a young man who had mild COVID-19 (a few samples of this study predate the infection). Cell type and time point are not known. Material for sequencing was PBMCs or a T cell subset sorted from them (not recorded which). The chain's CDR3 is CASRWTGGNTEAFF. DNA of the CDR3: TGTGCCAGCAGGTGGACAGGGGGCAACACTGAAGCTTTCTTT.